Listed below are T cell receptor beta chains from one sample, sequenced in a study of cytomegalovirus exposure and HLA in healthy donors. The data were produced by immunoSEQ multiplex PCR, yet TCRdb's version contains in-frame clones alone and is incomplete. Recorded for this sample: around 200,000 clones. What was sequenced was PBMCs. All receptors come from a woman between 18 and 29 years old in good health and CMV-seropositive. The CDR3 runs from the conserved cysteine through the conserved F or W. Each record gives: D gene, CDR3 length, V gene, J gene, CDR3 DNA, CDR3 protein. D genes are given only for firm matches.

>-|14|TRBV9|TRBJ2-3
TGTGCCAGCAGCGTCTTAACTAGCACAGATACGCAGTATTTT
CASSVLTSTDTQYF
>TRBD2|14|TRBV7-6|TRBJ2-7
TGTGCCAGCAGCCGCGGGGGGAGTAACTACGAGCAGTACTTC
CASSRGGSNYEQYF
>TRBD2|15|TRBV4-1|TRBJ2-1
TGCGCCAGCAGCAATCGACTAGCGGGCAGTAATGAGCAGTTCTTC
CASSNRLAGSNEQFF
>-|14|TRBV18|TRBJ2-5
TGTGCCAGCTCACCATTAGGTCAAGGTCGGGAGCAGTACTTC
CASSPLGQGREQYF
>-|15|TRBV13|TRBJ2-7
TGTGCCAGCAGCTTAACCGGACACCCGTCTTACGAGCAGTACTTC
CASSLTGHPSYEQYF
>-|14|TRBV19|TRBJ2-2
TGTGCCAGTAAGAAACAGGCGAACACCGGGGAGCTGTTTTTT
CASKKQANTGELFF
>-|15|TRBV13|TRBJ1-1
TGTGCCAGCAGCTTAGGCAGTCACAGGAACACTGAAGCTTTCTTT
CASSLGSHRNTEAFF
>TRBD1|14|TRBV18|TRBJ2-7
TGTGCCAGCTCACCCCGGACAGGGATCGACGAGCAGTACTTC
CASSPRTGIDEQYF
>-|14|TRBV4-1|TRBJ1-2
TGCGCCAGCAGCCAAGATCCAGTACTACTCGGCTACACCTTC
CASSQDPVLLGYTF
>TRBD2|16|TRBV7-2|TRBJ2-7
TGTGCCAGCAGCTTAGTTTCTAGCGGGGGAAACTACGAGCAGTACTTC
CASSLVSSGGNYEQYF
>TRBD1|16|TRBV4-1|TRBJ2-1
TGCGCCAGCAGCCAAGATCGTTGGGGACAGGGGAATGAGCAGTTCTTC
CASSQDRWGQGNEQFF
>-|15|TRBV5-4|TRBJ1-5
TGTGCCAGCAGCTTTGGCCCAGGGCCCGAACAGCCCCAGCATTTT
CASSFGPGPEQPQHF
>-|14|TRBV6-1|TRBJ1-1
TGTGCCAGCAGCCATAGGCGGGGGAACACTGAAGCTTTCTTT
CASSHRRGNTEAFF
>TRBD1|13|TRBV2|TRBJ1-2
TGTGCCAGCAGTTCGACAGGGGGCTATGGCTACACCTTC
CASSSTGGYGYTF
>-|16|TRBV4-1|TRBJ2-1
TGCGCCAGCAGCCAACCGGCGGTTAGTTCCTACAATGAGCAGTTCTTC
CASSQPAVSSYNEQFF
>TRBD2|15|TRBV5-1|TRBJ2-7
TGCGCCAGCAGCTTGGTAAGCGGGAGGGCCTACGAGCAGTACTTC
CASSLVSGRAYEQYF
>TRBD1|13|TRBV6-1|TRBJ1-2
TGTGCCAGCAGTGACCGGGACAGCTATGGCTACACCTTC
CASSDRDSYGYTF
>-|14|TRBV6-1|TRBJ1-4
TGTGCCAGCAGCAGACAGGAGGTTGGAGAAAAACTGTTTTTT
CASSRQEVGEKLFF
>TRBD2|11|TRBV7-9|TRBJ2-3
TGTGTAGCGGGAGGGCTGTCAACGCAGTATTTT
CVAGGLSTQYF
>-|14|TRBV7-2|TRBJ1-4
TGTGCCAGCAGCTTAACCGGGTTGAATGAAAAACTGTTTTTT
CASSLTGLNEKLFF
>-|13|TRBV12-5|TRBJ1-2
TGTGCTAGTGGTTTAACCACTAGCAGGGGCTACACCTTC
CASGLTTSRGYTF
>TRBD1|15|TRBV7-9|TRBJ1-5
TGTGCCAGCAGCCAAGGGACAGGGCCCAATCAGCCCCAGCATTTT
CASSQGTGPNQPQHF
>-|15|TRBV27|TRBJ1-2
TGTGCCAGCAGTTATAAAGGGGTGGAGGGAGGGGGCTACACCTTC
CASSYKGVEGGGYTF
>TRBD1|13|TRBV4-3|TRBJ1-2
TGCGCCAGCAGCCCCTCGACAGGGCTAGGCTACACCTTC
CASSPSTGLGYTF
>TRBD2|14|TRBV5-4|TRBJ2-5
TGTGCCAGCAGCTTCCGGGGGGGTGGAGAGACCCAGTACTTC
CASSFRGGGETQYF
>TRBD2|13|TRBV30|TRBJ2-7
TGTGCCTGGAGTATAGCGGGGGCCTACGAGCAGTACTTC
CAWSIAGAYEQYF
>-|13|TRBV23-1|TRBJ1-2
TGCGCCAGCCCCACCCCTTGCAGGGATGGCTACACCTTC
CASPTPCRDGYTF
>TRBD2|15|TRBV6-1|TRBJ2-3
TGTGCCAGCTCGTATGGTAGCGGGGGCACAGATACGCAGTATTTT
CASSYGSGGTDTQYF
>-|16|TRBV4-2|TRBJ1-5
TGTGTCAGCAGCTACGAGGGGAGGGGAGGCAATCAGCCCCAGCATTTT
CVSSYEGRGGNQPQHF
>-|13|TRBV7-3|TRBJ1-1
TGTGCCAGCAGCTTACAGGGGAATACTGAAGCTTTCTTT
CASSLQGNTEAFF
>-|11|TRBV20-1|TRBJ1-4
TGCAGTGCTAGATCCGTTGAAAAACTGTTTTTT
CSARSVEKLFF
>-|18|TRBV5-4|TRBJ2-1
TGTGCCAGCAGCCCGGACCAACAGGGCTTCGTGTCCTACAATGAGCAGTTCTTC
CASSPDQQGFVSYNEQFF
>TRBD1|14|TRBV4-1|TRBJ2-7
TGCGCCAGCAGCCCTAGACAGGGGACCTACGAGCAGTACTTC
CASSPRQGTYEQYF
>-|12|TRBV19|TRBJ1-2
TGTGCCAGTAGTATAGGGGCCTCGGGCTACACCTTC
CASSIGASGYTF
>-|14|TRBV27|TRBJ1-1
TGTGCCAGCAGTTTACGACAACCAGGGACTGAAGCTTTCTTT
CASSLRQPGTEAFF
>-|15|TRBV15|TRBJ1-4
TGTGCCACCAGCAGAGGAGGTTCAGCTAATGAAAAACTGTTTTTT
CATSRGGSANEKLFF
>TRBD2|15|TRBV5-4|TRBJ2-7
TGTGCCAGCACCACGCCTGGGACTAGCATCCACGAGCAGTACTTC
CASTTPGTSIHEQYF
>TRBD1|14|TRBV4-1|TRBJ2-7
TGCGCCAGCAGCCAAGGGGACAGCTCCTACGAGCAGTACTTC
CASSQGDSSYEQYF
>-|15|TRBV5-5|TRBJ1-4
TGTGCCAGCAGCCCCCAACACGCGGCTAATGAAAAACTGTTTTTT
CASSPQHAANEKLFF
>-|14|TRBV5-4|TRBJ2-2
TGTGCCAGCAGCTCCGAGACAGTCACCGGGGAGCTGTTTTTT
CASSSETVTGELFF
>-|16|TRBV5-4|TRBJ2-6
TGTGCCATTTCGACTAGGAAAAACTCTGGGGCCAACGTCCTGACTTTC
CAISTRKNSGANVLTF